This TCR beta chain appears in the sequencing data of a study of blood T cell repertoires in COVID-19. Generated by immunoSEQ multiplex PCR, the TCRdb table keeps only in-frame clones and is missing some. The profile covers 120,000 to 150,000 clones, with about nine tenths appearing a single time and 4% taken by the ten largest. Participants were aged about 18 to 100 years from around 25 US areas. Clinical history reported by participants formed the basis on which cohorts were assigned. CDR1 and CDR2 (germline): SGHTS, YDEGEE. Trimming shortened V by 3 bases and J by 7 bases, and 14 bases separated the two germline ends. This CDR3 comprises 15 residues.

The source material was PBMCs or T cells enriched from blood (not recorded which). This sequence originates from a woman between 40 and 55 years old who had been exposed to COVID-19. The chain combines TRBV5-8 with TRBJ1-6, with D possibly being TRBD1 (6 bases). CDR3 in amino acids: CASSSGQLVNSPLHF. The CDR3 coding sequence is TGTGCCAGCAGCTCCGGACAGCTAGTAAATTCACCCCTCCACTTT.